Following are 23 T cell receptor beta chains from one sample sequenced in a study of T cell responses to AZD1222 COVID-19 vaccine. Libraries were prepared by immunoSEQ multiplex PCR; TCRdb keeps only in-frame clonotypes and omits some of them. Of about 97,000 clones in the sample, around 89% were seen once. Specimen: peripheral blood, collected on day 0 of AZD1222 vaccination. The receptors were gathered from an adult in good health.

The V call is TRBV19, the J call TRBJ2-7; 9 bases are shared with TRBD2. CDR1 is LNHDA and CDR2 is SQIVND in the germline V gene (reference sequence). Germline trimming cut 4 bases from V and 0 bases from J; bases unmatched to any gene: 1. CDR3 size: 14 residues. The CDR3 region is CASSRLADSYEQYF. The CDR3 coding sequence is TGTGCCAGTAGTAGACTAGCGGACTCCTACGAGCAGTACTTC.

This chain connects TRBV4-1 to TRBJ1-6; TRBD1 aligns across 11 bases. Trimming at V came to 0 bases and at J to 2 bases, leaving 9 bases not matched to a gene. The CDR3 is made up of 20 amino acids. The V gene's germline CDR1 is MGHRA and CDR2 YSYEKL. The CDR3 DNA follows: TGCGCCAGCAGCCAAGACCCGGGACAGGGGGACGGGCCCTATAATTCACCCCTCCACTTT. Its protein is CASSQDPGQGDGPYNSPLHF.

Here the CDR3 reads CAIRPGLVIDNEQFF. DNA of the CDR3: TGTGCCATCAGGCCAGGGTTAGTGATCGACAATGAGCAGTTCTTC. The chain employs TRBV10-3 and TRBJ2-1, with D perhaps TRBD1 (5 bases). Germline-derived CDR1 and CDR2 are ENHRY and SYGVKD. This CDR3 has 15 residues. V lost 6 bases to trimming and J lost 5 bases, with 17 bases between them.

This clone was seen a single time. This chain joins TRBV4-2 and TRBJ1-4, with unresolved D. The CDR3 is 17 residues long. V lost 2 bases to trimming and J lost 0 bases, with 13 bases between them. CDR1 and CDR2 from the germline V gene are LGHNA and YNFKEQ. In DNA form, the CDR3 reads TGTGCCAGCAGCCAATTCTACGGGGAATCAACTAATGAAAAACTGTTTTTT. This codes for CASSQFYGESTNEKLFF.

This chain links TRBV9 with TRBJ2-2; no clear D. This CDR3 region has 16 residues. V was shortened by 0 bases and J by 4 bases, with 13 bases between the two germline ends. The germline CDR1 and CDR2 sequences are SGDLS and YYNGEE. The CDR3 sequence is CASSVGVSLSTGELFF. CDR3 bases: TGTGCCAGCAGCGTAGGCGTTAGTTTAAGCACCGGGGAGCTGTTTTTT.

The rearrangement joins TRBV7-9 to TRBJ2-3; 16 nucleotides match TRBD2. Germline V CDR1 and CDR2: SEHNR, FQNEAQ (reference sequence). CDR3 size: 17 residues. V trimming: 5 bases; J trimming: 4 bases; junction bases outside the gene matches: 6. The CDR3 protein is CASSPGTSGGAADTQYF. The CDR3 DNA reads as TGTGCCAGCAGCCCGGGGACTAGCGGGGGGGCAGCAGATACGCAGTATTTT.

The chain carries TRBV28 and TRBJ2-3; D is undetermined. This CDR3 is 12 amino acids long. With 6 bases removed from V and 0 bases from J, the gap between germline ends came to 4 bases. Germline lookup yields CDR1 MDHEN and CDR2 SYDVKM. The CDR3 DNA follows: TGTGCCAGCAGCGTAAGCACAGATACGCAGTATTTT. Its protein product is CASSVSTDTQYF. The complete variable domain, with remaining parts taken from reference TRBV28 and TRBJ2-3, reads DVKVTQSSRYLVKRTGEKVFLECVQDMDHENMFWYRQDPGLGLRLIYFSYDVKMKEKGDIPEGYSVSREKKERFSLILESASTNQTSMYLCASSVSTDTQYFGPGTRLTVL.

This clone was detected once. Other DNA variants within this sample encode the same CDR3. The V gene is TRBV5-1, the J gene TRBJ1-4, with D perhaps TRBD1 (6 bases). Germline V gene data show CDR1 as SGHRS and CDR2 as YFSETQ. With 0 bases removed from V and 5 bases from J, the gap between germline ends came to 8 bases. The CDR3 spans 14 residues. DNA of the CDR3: TGCGCCAGCAGCTTGGGGGGACAAAATGAAAAACTGTTTTTT. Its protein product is CASSLGGQNEKLFF.

The CDR3 bases are TGTGCCAGCAGCTCGACAGGGGCGGACTATGGCTACACCTTC. Translation: CASSSTGADYGYTF. The chain employs TRBV3-1 (or the pseudogene TRBV3-2) and TRBJ1-2, with 8 bases fitting TRBD1. CDR1 is LGHDT, CDR2 YNNKEL, per germline (reference sequence). The CDR3 consists of 14 residues. Germline trimming cut 5 bases from V and 3 bases from J; bases unmatched to any gene: 5.

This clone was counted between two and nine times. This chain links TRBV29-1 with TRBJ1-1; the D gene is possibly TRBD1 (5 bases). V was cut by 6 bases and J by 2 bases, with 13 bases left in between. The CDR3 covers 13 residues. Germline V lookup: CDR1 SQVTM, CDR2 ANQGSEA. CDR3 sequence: CSVAGHTNTEAFF. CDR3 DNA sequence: TGCAGCGTCGCAGGACATACTAACACTGAAGCTTTCTTT.

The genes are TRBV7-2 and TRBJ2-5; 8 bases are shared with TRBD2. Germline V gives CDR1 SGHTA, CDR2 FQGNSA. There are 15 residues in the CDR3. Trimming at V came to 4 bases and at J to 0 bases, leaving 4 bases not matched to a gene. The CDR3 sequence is CASSYNGGDQETQYF. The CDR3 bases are TGTGCCAGCAGCTACAACGGGGGGGACCAAGAGACCCAGTACTTC. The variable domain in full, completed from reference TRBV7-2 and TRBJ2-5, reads GAGVSQSPSNKVTEKGKDVELRCDPISGHTALYWYRQSLGQGLEFLIYFQGNSAPDKSGLPSDRFSAERTGGSVSTLTIQRTQQEDSAVYLCASSYNGGDQETQYFGPGTRLLVL.

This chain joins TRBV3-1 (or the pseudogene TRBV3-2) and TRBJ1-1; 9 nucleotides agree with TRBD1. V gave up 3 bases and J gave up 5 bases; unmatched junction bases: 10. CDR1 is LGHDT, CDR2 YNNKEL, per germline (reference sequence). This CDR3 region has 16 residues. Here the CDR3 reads CASSHGTGLDFTEAFF. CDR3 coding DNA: TGTGCCAGCAGCCATGGGACAGGGCTTGATTTTACTGAAGCTTTCTTT.

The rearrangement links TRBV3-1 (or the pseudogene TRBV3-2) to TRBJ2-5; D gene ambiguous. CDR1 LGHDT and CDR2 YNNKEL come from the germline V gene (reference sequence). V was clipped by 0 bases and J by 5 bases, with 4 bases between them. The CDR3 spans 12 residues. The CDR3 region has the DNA TGTGCCAGCAGCCAAGATTGGGAGACCCAGTACTTC. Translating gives CASSQDWETQYF.

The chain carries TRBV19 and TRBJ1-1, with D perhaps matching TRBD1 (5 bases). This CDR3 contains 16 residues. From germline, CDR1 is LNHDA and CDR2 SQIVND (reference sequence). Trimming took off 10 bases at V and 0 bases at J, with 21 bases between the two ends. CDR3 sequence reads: CATTKTAMYLNTEAFF. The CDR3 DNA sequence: TGTGCCACCACAAAGACAGCTATGTACTTGAACACTGAAGCTTTCTTT.

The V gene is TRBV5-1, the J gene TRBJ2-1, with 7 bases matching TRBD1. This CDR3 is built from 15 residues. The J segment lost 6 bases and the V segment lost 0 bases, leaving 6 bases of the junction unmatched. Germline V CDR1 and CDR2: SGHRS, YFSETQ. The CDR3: CASSLVGTALNEQFF. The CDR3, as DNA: TGCGCCAGCAGCTTGGTCGGGACAGCCCTCAATGAGCAGTTCTTC.

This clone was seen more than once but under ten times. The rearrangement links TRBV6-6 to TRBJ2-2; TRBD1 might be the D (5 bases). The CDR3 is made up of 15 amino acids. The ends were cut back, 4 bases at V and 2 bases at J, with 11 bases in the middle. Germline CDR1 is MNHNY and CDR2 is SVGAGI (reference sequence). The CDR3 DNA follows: TGTGCCAGCAGTTGGGGCGGATCTAACACCGGGGAGCTGTTTTTT. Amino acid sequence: CASSWGGSNTGELFF.

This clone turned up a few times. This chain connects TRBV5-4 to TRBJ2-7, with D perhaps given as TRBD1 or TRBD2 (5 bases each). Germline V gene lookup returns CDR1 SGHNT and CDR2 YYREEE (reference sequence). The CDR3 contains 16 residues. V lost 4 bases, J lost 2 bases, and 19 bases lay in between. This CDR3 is CASSDNRGPSTYEQYF. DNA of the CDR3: TGTGCCAGCAGCGATAACCGGGGCCCCTCCACCTACGAGCAGTACTTC.

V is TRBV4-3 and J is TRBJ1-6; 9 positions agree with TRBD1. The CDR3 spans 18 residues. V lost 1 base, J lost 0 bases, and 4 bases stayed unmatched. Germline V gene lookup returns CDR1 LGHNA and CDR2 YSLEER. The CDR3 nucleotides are TGCGCCAGCAGCCAAGGGACAGGGGCGAGCTCCTATAATTCACCCCTCCACTTT. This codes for CASSQGTGASSYNSPLHF.

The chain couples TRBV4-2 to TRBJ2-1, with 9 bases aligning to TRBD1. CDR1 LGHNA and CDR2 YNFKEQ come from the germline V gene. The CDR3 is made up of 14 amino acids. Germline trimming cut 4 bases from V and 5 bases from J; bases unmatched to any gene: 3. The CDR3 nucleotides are TGTGCCAGCAGCCGTCGGGACAGGGACAATGAGCAGTTCTTC. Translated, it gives CASSRRDRDNEQFF.

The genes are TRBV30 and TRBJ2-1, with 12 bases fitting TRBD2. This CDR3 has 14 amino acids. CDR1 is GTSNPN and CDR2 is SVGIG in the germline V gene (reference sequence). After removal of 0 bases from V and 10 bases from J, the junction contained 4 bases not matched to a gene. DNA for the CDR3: TGTGCCTGGAGTGTAAGCCTAGCGGGAGGGGAGCAGTTCTTC. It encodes CAWSVSLAGGEQFF.

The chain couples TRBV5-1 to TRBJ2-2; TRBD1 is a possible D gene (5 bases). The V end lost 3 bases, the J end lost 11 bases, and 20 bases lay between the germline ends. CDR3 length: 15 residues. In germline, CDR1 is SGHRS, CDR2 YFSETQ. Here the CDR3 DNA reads TGCGCCAGCAGCTGGGGCCCCGTCCGCCCCGAAGAGCTGTTTTTT. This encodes CASSWGPVRPEELFF.

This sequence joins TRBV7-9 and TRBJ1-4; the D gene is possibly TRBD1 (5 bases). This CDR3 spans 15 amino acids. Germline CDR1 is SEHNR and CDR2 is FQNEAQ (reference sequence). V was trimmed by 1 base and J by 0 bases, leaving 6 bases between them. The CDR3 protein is CASSLVGATNEKLFF. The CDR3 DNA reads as TGTGCCAGCAGCTTAGTGGGGGCAACTAATGAAAAACTGTTTTTT.

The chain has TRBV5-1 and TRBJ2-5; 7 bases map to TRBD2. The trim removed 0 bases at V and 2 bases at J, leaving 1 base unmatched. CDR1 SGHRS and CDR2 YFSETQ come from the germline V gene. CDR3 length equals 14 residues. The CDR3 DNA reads TGCGCCAGCAGCTTGGCTAGCGGACAAGAGACCCAGTACTTC. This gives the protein CASSLASGQETQYF.